This TCR beta chain was found in a study of blood T cell repertoires in COVID-19. Original methodology: Amplification of reference gene primers was used by the study to estimate nucleated cell counts. TCRdb's copy holds only in-frame clones and misses some; the assay was immunoSEQ multiplex PCR. V and J calls plus clone size are reproduced from that table; the DNA served to infer D and trimming. The profile shows more than 300,000 clones, 91% of them singletons. CDR1 and CDR2 from the germline V gene are SGHRS and YFSETQ. This CDR3 region has 17 residues. Germline trimming cut 4 bases from V and 4 bases from J; bases unmatched to any gene: 12. Cohorts were assigned according to the clinical history that participants reported.

Source material: PBMCs or T cells enriched from blood (not recorded which). This chain joins TRBV5-1 and TRBJ1-1, with 11 bases lining up with TRBD1. The sequence was obtained from a middle-aged woman who had been exposed to COVID-19. The CDR3 region is CASSPFGTGGLVTEAFF. The CDR3 DNA follows: TGCGCCAGCAGCCCATTCGGGACAGGGGGTTTGGTCACTGAAGCTTTCTTT.